The next 25 T cell receptor beta chains were all read from a single sample in a study of cytomegalovirus exposure and HLA in healthy donors. Both 60 Vbeta primers and 13 Jbeta primers went into the PCR. Profiling relied on immunoSEQ multiplex PCR, and the TCRdb table lists in-frame clones only, not all of them. This table has about 80,000 clones, around 60% appearing once. The sequencing sample was made of PBMCs. The receptors were gathered from a male donor in good health and CMV-seropositive.

The V call is TRBV30, the J call TRBJ2-3; 12 nucleotides line up with TRBD2. V lost 2 bases to trimming and J lost 6 bases; unmatched junction nucleotides: 9. CDR3 length equals 16 residues. Germline-derived CDR1 and CDR2 are GTSNPN and SVGIG (reference sequence). The CDR3, as DNA: TGTGCCTGGAGTCCCAGGACTAGCGGGAACCGGGATACGCAGTATTTT. Protein product: CAWSPRTSGNRDTQYF.

This chain uses TRBV7-9 with TRBJ2-5; 9 positions agree with TRBD1. Germline CDR1 is SEHNR and CDR2 is FQNEAQ (reference sequence). J was trimmed by 5 bases and V by 5 bases; bases with no gene match: 12. CDR3 length equals 16 residues. The CDR3 nucleotides are TGTGCCAGCAGCCCCGCGACAGGGGGGGGGTTGGAGACCCAGTACTTC. Translation gives CASSPATGGGLETQYF.

The chain links TRBV7-9 to TRBJ2-7; 7 nucleotides align to TRBD1. The trim removed 4 bases at V and 2 bases at J, leaving 11 bases unmatched. This CDR3 has 16 amino acids. Germline V gene lookup returns CDR1 SEHNR and CDR2 FQNEAQ (reference sequence). The chain's CDR3 is CASSSPSGTVTYEQYF. In DNA form, the CDR3 reads TGTGCCAGCAGCTCCCCGTCCGGGACAGTCACCTACGAGCAGTACTTC.

This clone occurred once. CDR3 DNA sequence: TGTGCCAGCAGCCTAGCGGGAGCCCTCCAAGAGACCCAGTACTTC. It codes for CASSLAGALQETQYF. The rearrangement uses TRBV27 and TRBJ2-5; 10 bases agree with TRBD2. The germline V gene encodes CDR1 MNHEY and CDR2 SMNVEV (reference sequence). V lost 6 bases, J lost 1 base, and 5 bases stayed unmatched. The CDR3 spans 15 residues.

The chain carries TRBV5-4 and TRBJ2-7, with D possibly being TRBD2 (7 bases). The CDR3 is 15 amino acids. Germline V CDR1 and CDR2: SGHNT, YYREEE (reference sequence). Trimming removed 4 bases at V and 0 bases at J, with 14 bases between. CDR3: CASSGGGRDSYEQYF. The CDR3 DNA reads as TGTGCCAGCAGCGGGGGGGGCCGAGACTCCTACGAGCAGTACTTC.

In DNA, the CDR3 is TGTGCCAGTAGTAACCCAATGACAGGGGGCCCGAACACCGGGGAGCTGTTTTTT. Its translation: CASSNPMTGGPNTGELFF. The V gene is TRBV19, the J gene TRBJ2-2, with 10 bases identical to TRBD1. The germline CDR1 and CDR2 sequences are LNHDA and SQIVND (reference sequence). This CDR3 comprises 18 residues. With 4 bases clipped from V and 0 bases from J, the junction kept 8 bases outside the gene matches.

A single count supports this clone. The chain uses TRBV2 and TRBJ2-1; D perhaps matches TRBD2 (6 bases). Germline CDR1 and CDR2: SNHLY and FYNNEI. The ends were cut back, 8 bases at V and 1 base at J, with 12 bases in the middle. The CDR3 spans 14 residues. CDR3 protein: CASGMTRSYNEQFF. CDR3 DNA sequence: TGTGCCAGCGGTATGACTAGGTCCTACAATGAGCAGTTCTTC.

The CDR3 nucleotides are TGTGCCAGCAGCCAGACCCCGGAGGGCACAGATACGCAGTATTTT. Its translation: CASSQTPEGTDTQYF. The V gene is TRBV7-3, the J gene TRBJ2-3; the D gene is possibly TRBD2 (5 bases). V gave up 5 bases and J gave up 1 base, with 13 bases separating them. The CDR3 is 15 residues long. The germline CDR1 and CDR2 sequences are SGHTA and FQGTGA.

Turning to this clone: At one end, the junction sequence differs from germline, possibly due to a read error. V usage is TRBV7-7 and J usage is TRBJ2-2, with 8 nucleotides matching TRBD1. Germline V gene lookup returns CDR1 SSHAT and CDR2 FNYEAQ (reference sequence). The CDR3 has 16 residues. CDR3 protein: CASSPRTGIRTGELFF. CDR3 nucleotides: TGTGCTAGCAGCCCAAGGACAGGGATTCGCACCGGGGAGCTGTTTTTT. The entire variable domain, with the rest obtained from reference TRBV7-7 and TRBJ2-2, is as follows: GAGVSQSPRYKVTKRGQDVTLRCDPISSHATLYWYQQALGQGPEFLTYFNYEAQPDKSGLPSDRFSAERPEGSISTLTIQRTEQRDSAMYRCASSPRTGIRTGELFFGEGSRLTVL.

The CDR3 sequence: CASSLVESSYEQYF. The CDR3 DNA reads as TGTGCCAGCAGCTTAGTGGAGTCTTCCTACGAGCAGTACTTC. The chain couples TRBV7-8 to TRBJ2-7, with unresolved D. V shed 1 base and J shed 1 base, with 8 bases lying between them. The CDR3 is made up of 14 amino acids. In germline, CDR1 is SGHVS, CDR2 FQNEAQ. Full variable domain (missing parts from reference TRBV7-8 and TRBJ2-7): GAGVSQSPRYKVAKRGQDVALRCDPISGHVSLFWYQQALGQGPEFLTYFQNEAQLDKSGLPSDRFFAERPEGSVSTLKIQRTQQEDSAVYLCASSLVESSYEQYFGPGTRLTVT.

The CDR3 coding sequence is TGTGCCAGCAGCACTGGAGGACAGCCCACTGAAGCTTTCTTT. This codes for CASSTGGQPTEAFF. The chain carries TRBV11-3 and TRBJ1-1; a weak D match, TRBD1 (6 bases). Germline assignment: CDR1 SGHNT and CDR2 YENEEA. CDR3 length: 14 amino acids. V lost 5 bases, J lost 4 bases, and 14 bases lay in between. Together with reference TRBV11-3 and TRBJ1-1, the CDR3 gives the full variable domain: EAGVVQSPRYKIIEKKQPVAFWCNPISGHNTLYWYLQNLGQGPELLIRYENEEAVDDSQLPKDRFSAERLKGVDSTLKIQPAELGDSAVYLCASSTGGQPTEAFFGQGTRLTVV.

This clone has more than one count but fewer than ten. The chain carries TRBV6-5 and TRBJ1-1; D gene unclear. Germline CDR1 is MNHEY and CDR2 is SVGAGI. The CDR3 contains 13 residues. V lost 2 bases, J lost 4 bases, and 8 bases lay in between. Here the CDR3 reads CASSYERATEAFF. As DNA, the CDR3 is TGTGCCAGCAGTTACGAGAGGGCCACTGAAGCTTTCTTT.

The genes are TRBV14 and TRBJ2-7, with 7 nucleotides matching TRBD2. The junction had 5 bases not matched to a gene; V was cut back by 0 bases and J by 6 bases. This CDR3 region has 14 residues. Looked up from germline, CDR1 is SGHDN and CDR2 is FVKESK. CDR3 coding DNA: TGTGCCAGCAGCCAAGAAACTAGCGCGGGCGAGCAGTACTTC. It codes for CASSQETSAGEQYF.

This clone was seen a handful of times. This sequence joins TRBV19 and TRBJ1-4, with D unclear. Trimming cost V 5 bases and J 14 bases, with 15 bases left between them. CDR3 length: 12 residues. Germline V gene sequence: CDR1 LNHDA, CDR2 SQIVND (reference sequence). The CDR3 reads CASSSLRTGLFF. The CDR3 bases are TGTGCCAGTAGTTCACTTCGGACGGGGCTGTTTTTT.

The V and J genes are TRBV9 and TRBJ2-2, with D uncertain. Trimming left V 1 base short and J 3 bases short, with 10 bases between. CDR3 length equals 15 residues. Germline CDR1 SGDLS, CDR2 YYNGEE. The CDR3 DNA reads TGTGCCAGCAGCGTAAGAGGAGATGACACCGGGGAGCTGTTTTTT. It specifies CASSVRGDDTGELFF.

CDR3 DNA: TGTGCCAGTAGTTCCGGGACTAGCTTCTACGAGCAGTACTTC. This translates into CASSSGTSFYEQYF. The J gene is TRBJ2-7, the V gene TRBV19; 9 nucleotides agree with TRBD2. The ends lost 5 bases at V and 3 bases at J; junction bases unmatched: 5. The CDR3 is 14 residues long. In germline, CDR1 is LNHDA, CDR2 SQIVND (reference sequence).

The V and J genes are TRBV7-9 and TRBJ1-4; the match to TRBD1 covers 10 bases. The V segment lost 3 bases and the J segment 5 bases; nucleotides outside the gene matches: 9. Germline assignment: CDR1 SEHNR and CDR2 FQNEAQ (reference sequence). This CDR3 contains 17 residues. The CDR3 region is CASSFARRQGANEKLFF. The CDR3 region has the DNA TGTGCCAGCAGCTTCGCTAGAAGACAGGGGGCAAATGAAAAACTGTTTTTT.

The V and J genes are TRBV9 and TRBJ2-5; 11 nucleotides agree with TRBD2. Germline V CDR1 and CDR2: SGDLS, YYNGEE. The CDR3 is 17 residues long. Trimming took 4 bases from V and 4 from J; bases not matched to a gene: 12. The chain's CDR3 is CASSRGSSGGAGETQYF. The CDR3 bases are TGTGCCAGCAGCCGGGGGAGTAGCGGGGGGGCCGGAGAGACCCAGTACTTC. The full variable domain, rest sourced from reference TRBV9 and TRBJ2-5, is DSGVTQTPKHLITATGQRVTLRCSPRSGDLSVYWYQQSLDQGLQFLIQYYNGEERAKGNILERFSAQQFPDLHSELNLSSLELGDSALYFCASSRGSSGGAGETQYFGPGTRLLVL.

V is TRBV27 and J is TRBJ2-7; TRBD2 aligns across 11 bases. In germline, CDR1 is MNHEY, CDR2 SMNVEV (reference sequence). The CDR3 is 16 amino acids. J was trimmed by 5 bases and V by 5 bases; bases with no gene match: 11. DNA of the CDR3: TGTGCCAGCAGTCAGAGGGCTAGCGGGGGGTTCAACGAGCAGTACTTC. Translation: CASSQRASGGFNEQYF.

The chain uses TRBV19 and TRBJ2-5, with 8 nucleotides matching TRBD1. The DNA end favors TRBJ2-7, so the J call may be wrong. CDR3 length: 14 amino acids. The germline gives CDR1 LNHDA, CDR2 SQIVND (reference sequence). CDR3 sequence: CASSTGQGRNEQYF. In nucleotides, the CDR3 is TGTGCCAGTAGTACCGGACAGGGTCGGAACGAGCAGTACTTC.

The chain couples TRBV7-9 to TRBJ2-2; 9 bases map to TRBD1. The trim removed 5 bases at V and 4 bases at J, leaving 14 bases unmatched. CDR1 SEHNR and CDR2 FQNEAQ come from the germline V gene (reference sequence). CDR3 length: 18 residues. The CDR3 loop is CASSPPLRDRVGTGELFF. The CDR3 nucleotides are TGTGCCAGCAGCCCCCCTCTACGGGACAGGGTTGGCACCGGGGAGCTGTTTTTT.

The chain uses TRBV28 and TRBJ2-3; possible D gene TRBD2, 6 bases. Trimming left V 2 bases short and J 3 bases short, with 12 bases between. The CDR3 has 15 residues. Germline-derived CDR1 and CDR2 are MDHEN and SYDVKM. CDR3 DNA: TGTGCCAGCAGTTTAGGGGGACTGAATACAGATACGCAGTATTTT. It encodes CASSLGGLNTDTQYF.

J is TRBJ2-3 and V is TRBV6-1, with TRBD2 matching over 14 bases. V dropped 3 bases and J dropped 1; count of bases not matched to a gene: 12. CDR3 length equals 20 residues. Germline CDR1 and CDR2: MNHNS and SASEGT. Here the CDR3 DNA reads TGTGCCAGCAGTGATAGTACCGGGACTAGCGGGAGTGAAGGCACAGATACGCAGTATTTT. Amino acids: CASSDSTGTSGSEGTDTQYF.

The table lists this clone with a few counts. This rearrangement joins TRBV29-1 to TRBJ2-1, with D maybe TRBD2 (6 bases). Trimming took 5 bases from V and 11 from J, leaving 16 bases between them. The germline V gene encodes CDR1 SQVTM and CDR2 ANQGSEA. The CDR3 length is 12 residues. CDR3 in amino acids: CSVRDFPGQQFF. In DNA form, the CDR3 reads TGCAGCGTTAGGGACTTCCCCGGGCAGCAGTTCTTC.

The chain carries TRBV19 and TRBJ1-2; D is uncertain. Germline V gene sequence: CDR1 LNHDA, CDR2 SQIVND (reference sequence). This CDR3 comprises 15 residues. Trimming took off 2 bases at V and 4 bases at J, with 14 bases between the two ends. The CDR3 coding sequence is TGTGCCAGTAGTATATCAGGCGTAATCTTCTATGGCTACACCTTC. Its translation: CASSISGVIFYGYTF. The whole variable domain, remainder taken from reference TRBV19 and TRBJ1-2, is DGGITQSPKYLFRKEGQNVTLSCEQNLNHDAMYWYRQDPGQGLRLIYYSQIVNDFQKGDIAEGYSVSREKKESFPLTVTSAQKNPTAFYLCASSISGVIFYGYTFGSGTRLTVV.